Sequencing of this T cell receptor (beta chain) was carried out in a study of blood T cell repertoires in COVID-19. Across the whole study: Acute and convalescent COVID-19 specimens originated in the United States, Italy and Spain. PBMCs, B-cell-depleted T cells, or T cells provided the cDNA or gDNA that made up the material.

Study processing details: Reference gene primer amplification in the assay estimated nucleated cell counts. This table comes from immunoSEQ multiplex PCR, and its TCRdb copy is limited to in-frame clones, with some not included. V and J calls plus clone size are reproduced from that table; the DNA served to infer D and trimming. Of roughly 260,000 clones listed, more than 75% are singletons. Germline V gives CDR1 SGHNT, CDR2 YYREEE (reference sequence). Trimming at V came to 4 bases and at J to 6 bases, leaving 12 bases not matched to a gene. The CDR3 extends over 15 amino acids. This clonotype was obtained from a woman between 50 and 59 years old with acute or convalescent COVID-19. Sequenced sample: peripheral blood. This chain links TRBV5-4 with TRBJ2-7; 8 nucleotides line up with TRBD1. The CDR3 loop is CASSQGLGTGGEQYF. The CDR3 region has the DNA TGTGCCAGCAGCCAGGGATTAGGGACAGGTGGCGAGCAGTACTTC.